The present entry profiles one T cell receptor beta chain with its context. Antigen unknown. This sample is part of a study of PD-1 blockade in classical Hodgkin lymphoma. Whole-study context: The patients were dosed with nivolumab 3 mg/kg, infused intravenously every 2 weeks. General study findings and limits: Patients with a complete response exhibited baseline diversity comparable to newly diagnosed patients. TCR diversity in CD4+, not CD8+, cells rose significantly by C4D1.

Libraries were prepared by immunoSEQ multiplex PCR; TCRdb keeps only in-frame clonotypes and omits some of them. This table has around 30,000 clones, 70% appearing once. Each patient relapsed following autologous stem cell transplantation, and prior brentuximab vedotin exposure differed. Complete response, partial response or progressive disease were the best responses. Germline CDR1 MGHDK, CDR2 SYGVNS. This CDR3 contains 14 residues. V dropped 3 bases and J dropped 0 bases, with 3 bases sitting between them. The TCR comes from a human donor with classical Hodgkin lymphoma. Specimen: peripheral blood mononuclear cells (PBMCs), collected before the second cycle of nivolumab. The chain uses TRBV25-1 and TRBJ2-6; unclear D gene. The CDR3 reads CASSDHSGANVLTF. CDR3 coding DNA: TGTGCCAGCAGTGACCACTCTGGGGCCAACGTCCTGACTTTC. Using reference TRBV25-1 and TRBJ2-6 for the parts outside the CDR3, the full variable domain is EADIYQTPRYLVIGTGKKITLECSQTMGHDKMYWYQQDPGMELHLIHYSYGVNSTEKGDLSSESTVSRIRTEHFPLTLESARPSHTSQYLCASSDHSGANVLTFGAGSRLTVL.